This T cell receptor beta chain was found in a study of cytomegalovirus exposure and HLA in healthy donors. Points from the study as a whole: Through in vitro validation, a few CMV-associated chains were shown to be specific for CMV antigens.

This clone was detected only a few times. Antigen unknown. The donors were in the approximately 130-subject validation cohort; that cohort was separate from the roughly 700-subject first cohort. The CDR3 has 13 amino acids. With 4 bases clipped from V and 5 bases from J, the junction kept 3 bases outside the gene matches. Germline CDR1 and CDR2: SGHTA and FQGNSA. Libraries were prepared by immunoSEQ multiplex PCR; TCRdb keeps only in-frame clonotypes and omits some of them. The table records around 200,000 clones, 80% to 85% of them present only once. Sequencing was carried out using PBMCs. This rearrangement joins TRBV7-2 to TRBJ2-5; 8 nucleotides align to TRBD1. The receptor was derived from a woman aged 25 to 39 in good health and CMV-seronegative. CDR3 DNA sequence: TGTGCCAGCAGCTCGGACAGGGTGGAGACCCAGTACTTC. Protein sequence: CASSSDRVETQYF. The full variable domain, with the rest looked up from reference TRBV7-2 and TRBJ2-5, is GAGVSQSPSNKVTEKGKDVELRCDPISGHTALYWYRQSLGQGLEFLIYFQGNSAPDKSGLPSDRFSAERTGGSVSTLTIQRTQQEDSAVYLCASSSDRVETQYFGPGTRLLVL.